The 8 T cell receptor beta chains given below trace back to one sample, sequenced in a study of blood T cell repertoires in COVID-19. Data came from immunoSEQ multiplex PCR; TCRdb stores just in-frame clones and leaves some out. The profile shows some 130,000 clones, 65% to 90% of them singletons. The sequencing sample was made of peripheral blood. The receptors derive from a man of 80 years or more with acute or convalescent COVID-19.

The chain links TRBV18 to TRBJ2-2; 8 bases line up with TRBD2. Germline trimming cut 3 bases from V and 4 bases from J; bases unmatched to any gene: 7. CDR3 size: 16 residues. Germline-derived CDR1 and CDR2 are KGHSH and LQKENI. CDR3 protein: CASSPYLAGPTGELFF. The CDR3 bases are TGTGCCAGCTCACCTTACTTAGCGGGGCCCACCGGGGAGCTGTTTTTT.

The chain links TRBV9 to TRBJ1-4; 8 nucleotides agree with TRBD1. CDR3 length equals 15 residues. Germline V gene data show CDR1 as SGDLS and CDR2 as YYNGEE. V lost 0 bases, J lost 8 bases, and 6 bases stayed unmatched. The CDR3 DNA follows: TGTGCCAGCAGCGTAGAGGGCAGGGGGCGAGAAAAACTGTTTTTT. Its protein is CASSVEGRGREKLFF.

The chain recombines TRBV27 with TRBJ1-5; D call uncertain. The CDR3 consists of 13 residues. CDR1 is MNHEY, CDR2 SMNVEV, per germline (reference sequence). Trimming took off 3 bases at V and 5 bases at J, with 8 bases between the two ends. CDR3 DNA sequence: TGTGCCAGCAGTTTGCTGGGAGATCAGCCCCAGCATTTT. This gives the protein CASSLLGDQPQHF.

The chain uses TRBV5-1 and TRBJ2-7; tentatively, D is TRBD1 (6 bases). V lost 4 bases and J lost 2, with 16 bases in between. Germline V CDR1 and CDR2: SGHRS, YFSETQ. The CDR3 covers 15 residues. This chain's CDR3 is CASSGTTGVAYEQYF. CDR3 DNA sequence: TGCGCCAGCAGCGGAACGACAGGAGTCGCCTACGAGCAGTACTTC. Drawing the rest from reference TRBV5-1 and TRBJ2-7, the complete variable domain is KAGVTQTPRYLIKTRGQQVTLSCSPISGHRSVSWYQQTPGQGLQFLFEYFSETQRNKGNFPGRFSGRQFSNSRSEMNVSTLELGDSALYLCASSGTTGVAYEQYFGPGTRLTVT.

This chain links TRBV4-2 with TRBJ1-5; D is perhaps TRBD1 (6 bases). CDR1 is LGHNA, CDR2 YNFKEQ, per germline. This CDR3 has 14 residues. V lost 3 bases and J lost 4, with 10 bases in between. In DNA, the CDR3 is TGTGCCAGCAGCCAGGAAGACAGGAATCAGCCCCAGCATTTT. It translates to CASSQEDRNQPQHF.

This chain links TRBV19 with TRBJ1-2, with D uncertain. CDR1 and CDR2 from the germline V gene are LNHDA and SQIVND (reference sequence). V shed 7 bases and J shed 0 bases, with 18 bases lying between them. CDR3 length equals 16 residues. CDR3 loop: CASKSRSVGANYGYTF. In DNA form, the CDR3 reads TGTGCCAGTAAATCTCGGAGTGTCGGCGCTAACTATGGCTACACCTTC.

In regard to this clone: One end of the junction varies from germline; a read error may be responsible. The DNA of the CDR3 is TGCAGCGTCGAAGGACATACCGGCTATGCTGAGCAGTTCTTC. This encodes CSVEGHTGYAEQFF. The chain combines TRBV29-1 with TRBJ2-1; D perhaps matches TRBD1 (5 bases). Germline V lookup: CDR1 SQVTM, CDR2 ANQGSEA. This CDR3 contains 14 residues.

The J gene is TRBJ1-2, the V gene TRBV5-1; D is uncertain. The CDR3 loop spans 13 amino acids. The germline V gene has CDR1 SGHRS and CDR2 YFSETQ. Trimming cost V 0 bases and J 4 bases, with 7 bases left between them. The DNA of the CDR3 is TGCGCCAGCAGCTTGGCAGGATCCTATGGCTACACCTTC. It specifies CASSLAGSYGYTF.